The clone carrying this T cell receptor (beta chain) was picked up many times. The data stem from a study of T-cell reconstitution after alpha-beta-depleted transplantation in children. Unique molecular identifiers tagged the TCRbeta library. TCRdb re-called the PCR reads through MiXCR, storing one row per CDR3 protein. The repertoire has 190,000 or so distinct CDR3 sequences, about 6.4% of them found once; the top ten carry about 2.9%. CDR3 size: 11 residues. Germline V gives CDR1 GTSNPN, CDR2 SVGIG (reference sequence). V gave up 1 base and J gave up 3 bases, with 2 bases separating them. The receptor was derived from a human donor who donated a stem cell graft to a child with Wiskott-Aldrich syndrome. The specimen comprised PBMCs from the stem cell graft donor, sampled from the stem cell graft. The chain links TRBV30 to TRBJ2-3; D call uncertain. The CDR3 DNA reads TGTGCCTGGAGTGGAACAGATACGCAGTATTTT. It translates to CAWSGTDTQYF. Filled out from reference TRBV30 and TRBJ2-3, the complete variable domain reads SQTIHQWPATLVQPVGSPLSLECTVEGTSNPNLYWYRQAAGRGLQLLFYSVGIGQISSEVPQNLSASRPQDRQFILSSKKLLLSDSGFYLCAWSGTDTQYFGPGTRLTVL.